A selection of T cell receptor beta chains follows, all from one sample in a study of cytomegalovirus exposure and HLA in healthy donors. Some clones are missing from TCRdb's copy, which holds only in-frame ones; the method was immunoSEQ multiplex PCR. The table shows fewer than 250,000 clones, with 70% to 75% occurring only once. Sample: PBMCs. All receptors derive from a man aged 25-45 years in good health and CMV-seropositive. Both conserved end residues are part of each CDR3. Fields, in order: clone size, D gene, J gene, V gene, CDR3 protein, CDR3 DNA. The D gene is left open where the match is weak. Size values are once, few and many counts, or a class for expanded clones, and some rows have none.

clone size: -; D gene: -; J gene: TRBJ1-1; V gene: TRBV5-4; CDR3 protein: CASSSGPYSNTEAFF; CDR3 DNA: TGTGCCAGCAGCTCAGGGCCTTATTCGAACACTGAAGCTTTCTTT
clone size: -; D gene: TRBD1; J gene: TRBJ2-7; V gene: TRBV9; CDR3 protein: CASSVEGTGRPYEQYF; CDR3 DNA: TGTGCCAGCAGCGTAGAGGGGACAGGGAGACCCTACGAGCAGTACTTC
clone size: -; D gene: TRBD2; J gene: TRBJ2-1; V gene: TRBV13; CDR3 protein: CASSYRASGHNEQFF; CDR3 DNA: TGTGCCAGCAGCTATCGGGCTAGCGGACACAATGAGCAGTTCTTC
clone size: -; D gene: TRBD2; J gene: TRBJ2-1; V gene: TRBV27; CDR3 protein: CASHSGGFYNEQFF; CDR3 DNA: TGTGCCAGCCACAGCGGGGGCTTCTACAATGAGCAGTTCTTC
clone size: -; D gene: TRBD1; J gene: TRBJ1-1; V gene: TRBV7-2; CDR3 protein: CASSLRGHDTEAFF; CDR3 DNA: TGTGCCAGCAGCCTCAGGGGGCATGACACTGAAGCTTTCTTT
clone size: -; D gene: TRBD2; J gene: TRBJ2-3; V gene: TRBV4-3; CDR3 protein: CASSQELAGGSDTQYF; CDR3 DNA: TGCGCCAGCAGCCAAGAACTAGCGGGAGGGTCAGATACGCAGTATTTT
clone size: -; D gene: TRBD2; J gene: TRBJ2-7; V gene: TRBV28; CDR3 protein: CASSSTSGSYEQYF; CDR3 DNA: TGTGCCAGCAGTTCGACTAGCGGCTCCTACGAGCAGTACTTC
clone size: once; D gene: -; J gene: TRBJ2-1; V gene: TRBV7-9; CDR3 protein: CASSFRGGMNEQFF; CDR3 DNA: TGTGCCAGCAGCTTTCGTGGGGGGATGAATGAGCAGTTCTTC
clone size: -; D gene: TRBD2; J gene: TRBJ2-2; V gene: TRBV19; CDR3 protein: CASSNLRRGGGTGELFF; CDR3 DNA: TGTGCCAGTAGTAACCTCCGGCGCGGGGGGGGCACCGGGGAGCTGTTTTTT
clone size: -; D gene: TRBD2; J gene: TRBJ2-5; V gene: TRBV7-7; CDR3 protein: CASSRSGGRLETQYF; CDR3 DNA: TGTGCTAGCAGCCGGAGCGGGGGGCGGTTGGAGACCCAGTACTTC
clone size: -; D gene: -; J gene: TRBJ1-1; V gene: TRBV19; CDR3 protein: CASSIVLGLTEAFF; CDR3 DNA: TGTGCCAGTAGTATAGTACTGGGGCTTACTGAAGCTTTCTTT
clone size: few; D gene: -; J gene: TRBJ2-1; V gene: TRBV7-2; CDR3 protein: CASSLKSSSYNEQFF; CDR3 DNA: TGTGCCAGCAGCTTAAAGTCGAGCTCCTACAATGAGCAGTTCTTC
clone size: -; D gene: -; J gene: TRBJ2-7; V gene: TRBV18; CDR3 protein: CASSANEGGSSYEQYF; CDR3 DNA: TGTGCCAGCTCAGCTAACGAGGGGGGGAGCTCCTACGAGCAGTACTTC
clone size: -; D gene: TRBD1; J gene: TRBJ1-1; V gene: TRBV19; CDR3 protein: CASSIGQGRMNTEAFF; CDR3 DNA: TGTGCCAGTAGTATAGGACAGGGTCGGATGAACACTGAAGCTTTCTTT